This note documents a single TCR beta chain sequence. Its specificity is not known. V was cut by 9 bases and J by 2 bases, with 13 bases left in between. Germline V gene sequence: CDR1 LNHDA, CDR2 SQIVND (reference sequence). The CDR3 sequence is 14 residues long. Using RNA template, CDR3s of TCR alpha and beta were amplified with iRepertoire arm-PCR. Each CDR3 protein is one row after TCRdb ran MiXCR on the multiplex PCR reads. The data contain some 110,000 distinct CDR3 sequences, roughly 25% of them seen just once; the ten biggest clones take up around 15%. This sample was included in a study of glioma-infiltrating T cells. General study results and limits: Only very few CDR3 sequences appeared in both tissue and blood. Gliomas, especially low-grade, showed above-expected tissue-blood divergence; non-neoplastic patients showed below.

The sequencing input was glioma tissue, nonneoplastic brain tissue, or PBMCs (not recorded which). This receptor was taken from a human donor with low-grade glioma or glioblastoma, undergoing nonglioma brain surgery, or in good health (not recorded which). J is TRBJ2-2 and V is TRBV19, with D uncertain. In DNA, the CDR3 is TGTGCCAGCACCTTGGGCTCCAACACCGGGGAGCTGTTTTTT. As protein: CASTLGSNTGELFF. The complete variable domain, with remaining parts taken from reference TRBV19 and TRBJ2-2, reads DGGITQSPKYLFRKEGQNVTLSCEQNLNHDAMYWYRQDPGQGLRLIYYSQIVNDFQKGDIAEGYSVSREKKESFPLTVTSAQKNPTAFYLCASTLGSNTGELFFGEGSRLTVL.